This TCR beta chain was recorded in a study of T cell responses to AZD1222 COVID-19 vaccine. The V segment lost 5 bases and the J segment 3 bases; nucleotides outside the gene matches: 1. The V gene's germline CDR1 is SEHNR and CDR2 FQNEAQ (reference sequence). The length of the CDR3 is 13 residues. Overall study findings and caveats: Clonal diversity may have been underestimated in mostly white British donors. Spike as a whole was targeted by vaccine-associated CD4 TCRs, dominant at 160-218 and 743-854.

As regards this clone: Its antigen is as yet unknown.

Clones were read by immunoSEQ multiplex PCR, and TCRdb kept only the in-frame ones, dropping some. This sample has roughly 120,000 clones, with 90% to 95% found just once. This TCR was sampled from an adult in good health. The sample in question was peripheral blood, obtained on day 0 of AZD1222 vaccination. V and J are TRBV7-9 and TRBJ2-1; TRBD1 agrees at 7 bases. Written as DNA, the CDR3 is TGTGCCAGCAGCCCAGGGGGCTACAATGAGCAGTTCTTC. This gives the protein CASSPGGYNEQFF.